These 31 T cell receptor beta chains were all obtained from the same sample, sequenced in a study of T cells after yellow fever vaccination. From the 5' RACE reads, TCRdb called clonotypes with MiXCR, one entry per CDR3 protein. The sample lists some 560,000 distinct CDR3 sequences; approximately 16% were seen once. The sample here was PBMCs, taken about 5 days after the first yellow fever vaccination. All receptors derive from a man aged 18 to 35 who received the YFV17D yellow fever vaccine.

This clonotype occurred once. This chain links TRBV9 with TRBJ2-1, with D possibly TRBD1 on 7 matching bases. V was clipped by 4 bases and J by 4 bases, with 18 bases between them. The CDR3 is made up of 16 amino acids. The V gene's germline CDR1 is SGDLS and CDR2 YYNGEE. The CDR3: CASSPRTGLRYNEQFF. Here the CDR3 DNA reads TGTGCCAGCAGCCCCAGGACAGGACTAAGGTACAATGAGCAGTTCTTC.

This clonotype was detected a few times. The gene calls are TRBV5-1 and TRBJ2-2; D is ambiguous. Looked up from germline, CDR1 is SGHRS and CDR2 is YFSETQ. CDR3 length: 15 residues. Trimming pared 3 bases from V and 0 bases from J, leaving 9 bases between. The CDR3 here is CASSWPMANTGELFF. In nucleotides, the CDR3 is TGCGCCAGCAGCTGGCCCATGGCGAACACCGGGGAGCTGTTTTTT.

This chain joins TRBV6-2 or TRBV6-3 and TRBJ2-2; TRBD2 agrees at 13 bases. The germline V gene has CDR1 MNHEY and CDR2 SVGEGT. The CDR3 extends over 18 amino acids. The J segment lost 3 bases and the V segment lost 6 bases, leaving 10 bases of the junction unmatched. The CDR3 nucleotides read TGTGCCAGCAGCCCGCATTGGACTAGCGGGAGACACACCGGGGAGCTGTTTTTT. Translating gives CASSPHWTSGRHTGELFF.

The rearrangement uses TRBV7-9 and TRBJ1-4; D gene uncertain. The ends were cut back, 2 bases at V and 4 bases at J, with 8 bases in the middle. In germline, CDR1 is SEHNR, CDR2 FQNEAQ (reference sequence). The CDR3 runs to 14 residues. This chain's CDR3 is CASSLRENNEKLFF. The DNA of the CDR3 is TGTGCCAGCAGCTTAAGGGAGAATAATGAAAAACTGTTTTTT.

This clonotype occurred many times. The chain joins TRBV29-1 to TRBJ2-7, with TRBD1 identical over 8 bases. The CDR3 is made up of 14 amino acids. Germline CDR1 reads SQVTM; CDR2 reads ANQGSEA. After removal of 4 bases from V and 4 bases from J, the junction contained 9 bases not matched to a gene. The CDR3, as DNA: TGCAGCGTTGGAGTCGGGCAGGGGGCTTACGAGCAGTACTTC. As protein: CSVGVGQGAYEQYF.

The chain uses TRBV20-1 and TRBJ1-6; D is unclear. Germline-derived CDR1 and CDR2 are DFQATT and SNEGSKA (reference sequence). V gave up 6 bases and J gave up 0 bases, with 15 bases separating them. This CDR3 has 16 amino acids. For the CDR3, the DNA is TGCAGTGCCATGGACTATACGAGCTCCTATAATTCACCCCTCCACTTT. Its protein product is CSAMDYTSSYNSPLHF.

V and J are TRBV12-3 or TRBV12-4 and TRBJ2-5; D unclear. This CDR3 has 14 residues. CDR3: CALPFGRVQETQYF. For the CDR3, the DNA is TGTGCTCTGCCGTTCGGAAGGGTCCAAGAGACCCAGTACTTC.

A few counts support this clonotype. V usage is TRBV5-5 and J usage is TRBJ2-1, with unresolved D. Per the germline V gene, CDR1 is SGHKS and CDR2 is YYEKEE (reference sequence). This CDR3 contains 15 residues. Trimming removed 4 bases at V and 3 bases at J, with 14 bases between. CDR3 in DNA: TGTGCCAGCAGCCCCACCGGGCCGAACTACAATGAGCAGTTCTTC. Translated, it gives CASSPTGPNYNEQFF. Full variable domain (missing parts from reference TRBV5-5 and TRBJ2-1): DAGVTQSPTHLIKTRGQQVTLRCSPISGHKSVSWYQQVLGQGPQFIFQYYEKEERGRGNFPDRFSARQFPNYSSELNVNALLLGDSALYLCASSPTGPNYNEQFFGPGTRLTVL.

This clonotype was seen more than once but under ten times. The chain couples TRBV10-1 to TRBJ1-6; 10 bases line up with TRBD1. CDR3 size: 19 residues. Germline-derived CDR1 and CDR2 are WNHNN and SYGVQD (reference sequence). Trimming removed 4 bases from V and 9 bases from J; junction bases left unmatched: 18. The CDR3 region has the DNA TGCGCCAGCAGTGCCCCGGGGGACAGGGGCCGCGTGAGTGGTTCACCCCTCCACTTT. It specifies CASSAPGDRGRVSGSPLHF.

In this sample, this clonotype turned up a few times. The rearrangement uses TRBV12-3 or TRBV12-4 and TRBJ2-3, with 9 nucleotides matching TRBD2. V lost 8 bases and J lost 2; bases outside the gene matches: 5. The CDR3 covers 14 residues. The CDR3, as DNA: TGTGCCAGCGCTAGCGGGGCTAACACAGATACGCAGTATTTT. Its translation is CASASGANTDTQYF.

This chain connects TRBV19 to TRBJ1-5, with 7 nucleotides matching TRBD1. In germline, CDR1 is LNHDA, CDR2 SQIVND (reference sequence). CDR3 size: 13 residues. The V segment lost 10 bases and the J segment 6 bases; nucleotides outside the gene matches: 9. Written as DNA, the CDR3 is TGTGCCACCGCGACAGGGCGGTTTCAGCCCCAGCATTTT. Residues: CATATGRFQPQHF. The whole variable domain, remainder taken from reference TRBV19 and TRBJ1-5, is DGGITQSPKYLFRKEGQNVTLSCEQNLNHDAMYWYRQDPGQGLRLIYYSQIVNDFQKGDIAEGYSVSREKKESFPLTVTSAQKNPTAFYLCATATGRFQPQHFGDGTRLSIL.

This clonotype turned up a few times. The chain joins TRBV21-1 to TRBJ2-3; the table's D call, TRBD1, has no DNA check behind it. TRBV21-1 constitutes a pseudogene. The CDR3 has 14 amino acids. The CDR3 bases are TGTCACCGCCTACAGGGTTTGAGGACAGATACGCAGTATTTT. It codes for CHRLQGLRTDTQYF.

This chain links TRBV7-6 with TRBJ2-2, with a possible D match to TRBD1 (6 bases). The germline V gene encodes CDR1 SGHVS and CDR2 FNYEAQ. This CDR3 has 15 amino acids. Trimming left V 4 bases short and J 3 bases short, with 12 bases between. DNA of the CDR3: TGTGCCAGCAGCTACAGGGCTCAGGACACCGGGGAGCTGTTTTTT. Encoded protein: CASSYRAQDTGELFF.

The chain is built from TRBV11-1 and TRBJ2-4; D is tentatively TRBD1 or TRBD2 (5 bases each). The CDR3 runs 18 residues. The V gene's germline CDR1 is SGHAT and CDR2 FQDESV (reference sequence). The V and J ends lost 5 bases and 4 bases respectively, with 24 bases between them. For the CDR3, the DNA is TGTGCCAGCAGCAGTCGGTGGTCGGGGCAGGGAGTTAAAAACATTCAGTACTTC. As protein: CASSSRWSGQGVKNIQYF.

This clonotype occurred a few times. The chain has TRBV12-3 or TRBV12-4 and TRBJ1-2, with no clear D. V lost 3 bases to trimming and J lost 7 bases, with 9 bases between them. CDR3 size: 12 residues. The CDR3 sequence is CASSFGLAGYTF. The CDR3 DNA reads TGTGCCAGCAGTTTTGGACTGGCTGGCTACACCTTC.

This clonotype has only a few counts. The gene calls are TRBV6-1 and TRBJ1-1; D uncertain. V dropped 7 bases and J dropped 8 bases, with 20 bases sitting between them. Germline-derived CDR1 and CDR2 are MNHNS and SASEGT. This CDR3 contains 14 residues. The CDR3 here is CASTRGSPENEAFF. CDR3 sequence (DNA): TGTGCCAGCACCAGAGGGTCCCCAGAAAACGAAGCTTTCTTT.

This clonotype occurred once. V usage is TRBV7-2 and J usage is TRBJ2-3; 11 nucleotides line up with TRBD2. Germline lookup yields CDR1 SGHTA and CDR2 FQGNSA. J lost 9 bases, V lost 1 base, and 9 bases had no gene match. CDR3 size: 16 residues. CDR3 loop: CASSLGLAGGQMTQYF. CDR3 coding DNA: TGTGCCAGCAGCTTAGGGCTAGCGGGGGGTCAGATGACGCAGTATTTT.

At least ten counts were recorded for this clonotype. This chain connects TRBV5-1 to TRBJ2-5, with 7 bases fitting TRBD1. Per germline, CDR1 SGHRS and CDR2 YFSETQ. V shed 2 bases and J 5 bases; nucleotides not matched to a gene: 3. This CDR3 has 13 residues. CDR3 nucleotides: TGCGCCAGCAGCTTCGGGACAGCGGAGACCCAGTACTTC. It yields the protein CASSFGTAETQYF.

The gene calls are TRBV7-2 and TRBJ2-3; D not certain. Trimming cost V 1 base and J 2 bases, with 7 bases left between them. There are 14 residues in the CDR3. Per germline, CDR1 SGHTA and CDR2 FQGNSA. In nucleotides, the CDR3 is TGTGCCAGCAGCTTAGGGCCGGTCACAGATACGCAGTATTTT. This translates into CASSLGPVTDTQYF. Full variable domain (remainder filled in from reference TRBV7-2 and TRBJ2-3): GAGVSQSPSNKVTEKGKDVELRCDPISGHTALYWYRQSLGQGLEFLIYFQGNSAPDKSGLPSDRFSAERTGGSVSTLTIQRTQQEDSAVYLCASSLGPVTDTQYFGPGTRLTVL.

The rearrangement links TRBV9 to TRBJ2-1, with TRBD2 matching over 15 bases. The germline gives CDR1 SGDLS, CDR2 YYNGEE. The CDR3 sequence is 16 residues long. V was clipped by 0 bases and J by 9 bases; unmatched bases: 4. This chain's CDR3 is CASSVGTSGGGGEQFF. The DNA for the CDR3 is TGTGCCAGCAGCGTAGGGACTAGCGGGGGGGGAGGTGAGCAGTTCTTC. Full variable domain (outside the CDR3, taken from reference TRBV9 and TRBJ2-1): DSGVTQTPKHLITATGQRVTLRCSPRSGDLSVYWYQQSLDQGLQFLIQYYNGEERAKGNILERFSAQQFPDLHSELNLSSLELGDSALYFCASSVGTSGGGGEQFFGPGTRLTVL.

J is TRBJ1-4 and V is TRBV5-1, with 8 bases that match TRBD1. The J segment lost 8 bases and the V segment lost 4 bases, leaving 7 bases of the junction unmatched. Germline loops: CDR1 SGHRS, CDR2 YFSETQ. The CDR3 runs 14 residues. The DNA of the CDR3 is TGCGCCAGCAGCATCGGACAGGGCTACGAAAAACTGTTTTTT. Its translation: CASSIGQGYEKLFF. Supplemented by reference TRBV5-1 and TRBJ1-4, the full variable domain reads KAGVTQTPRYLIKTRGQQVTLSCSPISGHRSVSWYQQTPGQGLQFLFEYFSETQRNKGNFPGRFSGRQFSNSRSEMNVSTLELGDSALYLCASSIGQGYEKLFFGSGTQLSVL.

There are a few counts of this clonotype. V is TRBV24-1 and J is TRBJ2-5; the D gene is possibly TRBD1 (5 bases). CDR1 is KGHDR, CDR2 SFDVKD, per germline. The V end lost 9 bases, the J end lost 5 bases, and 18 bases lay between the germline ends. The CDR3 length is 14 residues. CDR3 coding DNA: TGTGCCACCCTGAGGTCGCAGGGCGAGGAGACCCAGTACTTC. Its translation is CATLRSQGEETQYF.

The chain is built from TRBV24-1 and TRBJ2-3; no definite D call. The V gene's germline CDR1 is KGHDR and CDR2 SFDVKD. Trimming stripped 7 bases from V and 3 bases from J, with 4 bases between. This CDR3 contains 11 residues. CDR3 nucleotide sequence: TGTGCCACCAGGGATACAGATACGCAGTATTTT. Protein product: CATRDTDTQYF.

This clonotype has a count of ten or more. The chain employs TRBV13 and TRBJ2-2; TRBD2 aligns across 15 bases. The germline V gene has CDR1 PRHDT and CDR2 FYEKMQ (reference sequence). The V and J ends lost 5 bases and 6 bases, in that order; junction bases with no gene match: 13. The CDR3 totals 19 residues. The CDR3: CASSPGLAGGPRMAGELFF. The CDR3 coding sequence is TGTGCCAGCAGCCCCGGACTAGCGGGGGGGCCCCGGATGGCCGGGGAGCTGTTTTTT.

There are a few counts of this clonotype. This chain joins TRBV27 and TRBJ2-1, with 9 bases identical to TRBD1. J was trimmed by 8 bases and V by 4 bases; bases with no gene match: 15. The CDR3 is 17 residues long. In germline, CDR1 is MNHEY, CDR2 SMNVEV (reference sequence). The CDR3 reads CASSSPGQGNSYHEQFF. The CDR3 DNA sequence: TGTGCCAGCAGTTCCCCGGGACAGGGTAACTCGTATCATGAGCAGTTCTTC.

This chain connects TRBV7-2 to TRBJ1-1, with unresolved D. V lost 0 bases, J lost 1 base, and 15 bases lay in between. Looked up from germline, CDR1 is SGHTA and CDR2 is FQGNSA. The CDR3 spans 17 residues. CDR3 DNA: TGTGCCAGCAGCTTAGCTGAATTCTTATTTCCGAACACTGAAGCTTTCTTT. As protein: CASSLAEFLFPNTEAFF.

This clonotype was seen only a few times. This chain uses TRBV4-2 with TRBJ1-2, with 7 bases aligning to TRBD1. Germline trimming cut 3 bases from V and 8 bases from J; bases unmatched to any gene: 12. Germline V gives CDR1 LGHNA, CDR2 YNFKEQ. The CDR3 extends over 15 amino acids. The CDR3 DNA reads TGTGCCAGCAGCCACCCCCGCGACAGGGCCGGCGGCTACACCTTC. Amino acids: CASSHPRDRAGGYTF.

The chain uses TRBV5-1 and TRBJ2-1; 8 bases align to TRBD2. The CDR3 loop spans 21 amino acids. Germline V gives CDR1 SGHRS, CDR2 YFSETQ. Trimming took 5 bases from V and 1 from J; bases not matched to a gene: 23. The CDR3 protein is CASRSRPYTGTRVRSYNEQFF. The CDR3, as DNA: TGCGCCAGCAGGTCAAGACCCTACACCGGGACTAGAGTTCGATCCTACAATGAGCAGTTCTTC.

This clonotype was counted ten times or more. The CDR3: CASTSGTFTDTQYF. The CDR3 bases are TGTGCCAGCACCAGCGGGACTTTCACAGATACGCAGTATTTT. The chain has TRBV27 and TRBJ2-3; TRBD2 agrees at 7 bases. J was trimmed by 2 bases and V by 7 bases; bases with no gene match: 6. Germline V CDR1 and CDR2: MNHEY, SMNVEV (reference sequence). The CDR3 is 14 amino acids.

The chain links TRBV2 to TRBJ1-2, with D possibly TRBD1 on 6 matching bases. The CDR3 has 13 amino acids. Between the trimmed V and J ends, which lost 6 bases and 8 bases, there was a span of 16 bases. Germline CDR1 SNHLY, CDR2 FYNNEI. The CDR3 DNA reads as TGTGCCAGCAGGGACAGTCCGACGGTGGGCTACACCTTC. It encodes CASRDSPTVGYTF. Supplemented by reference TRBV2 and TRBJ1-2, the full variable domain reads EPEVTQTPSHQVTQMGQEVILRCVPISNHLYFYWYRQILGQKVEFLVSFYNNEISEKSEIFDDQFSVERPDGSNFTLKIRSTKLEDSAMYFCASRDSPTVGYTFGSGTRLTVV.

A few counts support this clonotype. The rearrangement uses TRBV27 and TRBJ2-3; 10 bases are shared with TRBD2. Germline CDR1 is MNHEY and CDR2 is SMNVEV (reference sequence). The CDR3 loop spans 16 amino acids. Trimming cost V 5 bases and J 0 bases; bases outside gene matches: 5. The CDR3 DNA reads TGTGCCAGCAGTCCTCTAGCGGGGGTGAGCACAGATACGCAGTATTTT. As protein: CASSPLAGVSTDTQYF.